These 22 T cell receptor beta chains originate from one sample sequenced in a study of control samples from healthy donors and cancer patients. Clones were sequenced by immunoSEQ multiplex PCR, and TCRdb holds only the in-frame ones, with some missing. In the table there are about 70,000 clones, approximately 84% of which are singletons. Sequenced sample: blood. These receptors were obtained from a man in his fifties in good health.

The chain joins TRBV14 to TRBJ1-1, with D uncertain. Germline loops: CDR1 SGHDN, CDR2 FVKESK. The germline V and J ends were trimmed by 6 bases and 8 bases, with 13 bases remaining between them. This CDR3 comprises 12 residues. DNA of the CDR3: TGTGCCAGCAGGGAGCCCCTCCCCGAAGCTTTCTTT. This gives the protein CASREPLPEAFF.

V usage is TRBV19 and J usage is TRBJ1-2; TRBD1 matches at 9 bases. The germline V gene has CDR1 LNHDA and CDR2 SQIVND (reference sequence). The CDR3 consists of 13 residues. The V segment lost 6 bases and the J segment 6 bases; nucleotides outside the gene matches: 5. The DNA of the CDR3 is TGTGCCAGTAGGCTGGGACAGGGCAATGGCTACACCTTC. It codes for CASRLGQGNGYTF.

The V and J genes are TRBV29-1 and TRBJ2-5; 7 bases line up with TRBD2. The CDR3 spans 12 residues. CDR1 is SQVTM and CDR2 is ANQGSEA in the germline V gene. V was clipped by 7 bases and J by 0 bases; unmatched bases: 2. This CDR3 is CSGLADQETQYF. CDR3 nucleotides: TGCAGCGGCCTAGCGGACCAAGAGACCCAGTACTTC.

V and J are TRBV4-2 and TRBJ2-2, with D uncertain. The V gene lost 1 base and the J gene lost 1 base, with 1 base spanning the gap. The CDR3 is 13 amino acids. Looked up from germline, CDR1 is LGHNA and CDR2 is YNFKEQ. CDR3 bases: TGTGCCAGCAGCCAAGGGAACACCGGGGAGCTGTTTTTT. It translates to CASSQGNTGELFF.

The J gene is TRBJ1-2, the V gene TRBV5-4; D not resolved. The CDR3 sequence is 15 residues long. Per germline, CDR1 SGHNT and CDR2 YYREEE (reference sequence). The V end was cut by 4 bases, the J end by 5 bases, with 18 bases between. Written as DNA, the CDR3 is TGTGCCAGCAGCCCCAGGATCTTCAAAGGGTATGGCTACACCTTC. It yields the protein CASSPRIFKGYGYTF.

The chain employs TRBV9 and TRBJ2-2, with D maybe TRBD2 (6 bases). The germline V and J ends were trimmed by 5 bases and 6 bases, with 11 bases remaining between them. The germline V gene has CDR1 SGDLS and CDR2 YYNGEE. This CDR3 spans 13 amino acids. The CDR3 DNA is TGTGCCAGCAGGACGGGAGAGGCCGGGGAGCTGTTTTTT. Amino acids: CASRTGEAGELFF.

This sequence joins TRBV27 and TRBJ1-4; 8 bases match TRBD1. Germline V lookup: CDR1 MNHEY, CDR2 SMNVEV (reference sequence). With 5 bases clipped from V and 7 bases from J, the junction kept 9 bases outside the gene matches. CDR3 length: 15 amino acids. The CDR3 reads CASSPLTGAREKLFF. The CDR3 region has the DNA TGTGCCAGCAGTCCCCTGACAGGGGCACGTGAAAAACTGTTTTTT.

This clone was picked up a small number of times. The V gene is TRBV6-2 or TRBV6-3, the J gene TRBJ2-2; the D is unclear. With 5 bases removed from V and 4 bases from J, the gap between germline ends came to 11 bases. Germline V gene data show CDR1 as MNHEY and CDR2 as SVGEGT. CDR3 size: 14 residues. The CDR3 DNA is TGTGCCAGCAGTGACCTTGCAAGCACCGGGGAGCTGTTTTTT. Translating gives CASSDLASTGELFF.

This sequence joins TRBV18 and TRBJ1-1; no clear D. Germline CDR1 reads KGHSH; CDR2 reads LQKENI. The CDR3 spans 13 residues. Trimming pared 3 bases from V and 11 bases from J, leaving 16 bases between. CDR3 region: CASSPFSEARAFF. CDR3 coding DNA: TGTGCCAGCTCACCGTTTTCGGAAGCGAGGGCTTTCTTT.

This chain links TRBV2 with TRBJ2-1; TRBD2 matches 12 bases. Per the germline V gene, CDR1 is SNHLY and CDR2 is FYNNEI. This CDR3 has 15 amino acids. V gave up 6 bases and J gave up 4 bases; unmatched junction bases: 4. The CDR3 coding sequence is TGTGCCAGCAGCCTCCTAGCGGGAGGGTACAATGAGCAGTTCTTC. It codes for CASSLLAGGYNEQFF.

V is TRBV5-1 and J is TRBJ2-2; no definite D call. With 4 bases removed from V and 3 bases from J, the gap between germline ends came to 10 bases. The CDR3 is 14 residues long. Germline CDR1 SGHRS, CDR2 YFSETQ. CDR3 in amino acids: CASSGRTDTGELFF. The CDR3 DNA reads as TGCGCCAGCAGCGGCAGGACCGACACCGGGGAGCTGTTTTTT.

The genes are TRBV7-9 and TRBJ1-2, with 7 positions matching TRBD1. From germline, CDR1 is SEHNR and CDR2 FQNEAQ (reference sequence). The V and J ends lost 5 bases and 8 bases, in that order; junction bases with no gene match: 11. The CDR3 covers 14 residues. In DNA, the CDR3 is TGTGCCAGCAGCCCATTCGACAGGGTCGACGGCTACACCTTC. This translates into CASSPFDRVDGYTF.

This clone came up once. This chain links TRBV28 with TRBJ2-6; D possibly corresponds to TRBD1 (5 bases). The germline V gene has CDR1 MDHEN and CDR2 SYDVKM. V was trimmed by 2 bases and J by 3 bases, leaving 14 bases between them. The length of the CDR3 is 17 residues. The CDR3 spells CASSLGQGWSGANVLTF. CDR3 coding DNA: TGTGCCAGCAGTTTAGGGCAGGGTTGGAGTGGGGCCAACGTCCTGACTTTC.

J is TRBJ1-1 and V is TRBV9; the match to TRBD1 covers 9 bases. The junction had 13 bases not matched to a gene; V was cut back by 4 bases and J by 0 bases. There are 18 residues in the CDR3. The germline V gene encodes CDR1 SGDLS and CDR2 YYNGEE. Here the CDR3 DNA reads TGTGCCAGCAGCCCGGGTGGGGGACAGGGAAGTGTGAACACTGAAGCTTTCTTT. Amino acids: CASSPGGGQGSVNTEAFF.

This chain joins TRBV12-3 or TRBV12-4 and TRBJ1-1, with 7 bases matching TRBD1. CDR3 length equals 13 residues. V shed 4 bases and J 5 bases; nucleotides not matched to a gene: 4. The CDR3 coding sequence is TGTGCCAGCAGTTCGGTCAGGGGGACTGAAGCTTTCTTT. As protein: CASSSVRGTEAFF.

CDR3 in DNA: TGTGCCAGCAGCCATCCGGGACTAGCGGGTTACAATGAGCAGTTCTTC. Residues: CASSHPGLAGYNEQFF. The genes are TRBV3-1 (or the pseudogene TRBV3-2) and TRBJ2-1; 12 nucleotides match TRBD2. The length of the CDR3 is 16 residues. Trimming removed 3 bases from V and 4 bases from J; junction bases left unmatched: 4. In germline, CDR1 is LGHDT, CDR2 YNNKEL (reference sequence).

The chain recombines TRBV5-1 with TRBJ1-1; a possible D gene is TRBD1 (6 bases). This CDR3 has 15 amino acids. V was pared by 1 base and J by 4 bases, with 14 bases between. Germline values: CDR1 SGHRS, CDR2 YFSETQ. In DNA, the CDR3 is TGCGCCAGCAGCTTGCAGGGGCCGAGGGGCACTGAAGCTTTCTTT. This translates into CASSLQGPRGTEAFF.

The chain couples TRBV7-2 to TRBJ1-5; D is possibly TRBD1 (5 bases). Germline V lookup: CDR1 SGHTA, CDR2 FQGNSA. The CDR3 consists of 13 residues. V lost 5 bases and J 9 bases, leaving 14 bases between the germline ends. DNA of the CDR3: TGTGCCAGCAGCCAACCAGGGATTCTGCCCCAGCATTTT. Encoded protein: CASSQPGILPQHF.

The chain links TRBV11-3 to TRBJ2-5; D unclear. V lost 2 bases, J lost 5 bases, and 9 bases lay in between. The V gene's germline CDR1 is SGHNT and CDR2 YENEEA. This CDR3 contains 13 residues. The DNA of the CDR3 is TGTGCCAGCAGCTTATTAGGATTGGAGACCCAGTACTTC. Translating it yields CASSLLGLETQYF.

The V call is TRBV19, the J call TRBJ2-7; D gene unclear. Trimming took 1 base from V and 2 from J, leaving 9 bases between them. The CDR3 is 14 amino acids. The germline V gene encodes CDR1 LNHDA and CDR2 SQIVND (reference sequence). The CDR3 coding sequence is TGTGCCAGTAGTATAGGTGGTACAACCTACGAGCAGTACTTC. Its protein product is CASSIGGTTYEQYF.

This clone has ten or more counts. This sequence joins TRBV5-4 and TRBJ1-3; unclear D gene. Germline-derived CDR1 and CDR2 are SGHNT and YYREEE (reference sequence). The CDR3 covers 13 residues. V was shortened by 4 bases and J by 2 bases, with 7 bases between the two germline ends. DNA for the CDR3: TGTGCCAGCAGCCCCCAGGCTGGAAACACCATATATTTT. The encoded protein is CASSPQAGNTIYF.

The chain employs TRBV9 and TRBJ2-3; perhaps TRBD2 as D (6 bases). The CDR3 runs 15 residues. Trimming shortened V by 4 bases and J by 5 bases, and 17 bases separated the two germline ends. The germline V gene has CDR1 SGDLS and CDR2 YYNGEE. This CDR3 is CASSPTSQKGDTQYF. In nucleotides, the CDR3 is TGTGCCAGCAGCCCGACTAGTCAGAAAGGAGATACGCAGTATTTT. Drawing the rest from reference TRBV9 and TRBJ2-3, the complete variable domain is DSGVTQTPKHLITATGQRVTLRCSPRSGDLSVYWYQQSLDQGLQFLIQYYNGEERAKGNILERFSAQQFPDLHSELNLSSLELGDSALYFCASSPTSQKGDTQYFGPGTRLTVL.